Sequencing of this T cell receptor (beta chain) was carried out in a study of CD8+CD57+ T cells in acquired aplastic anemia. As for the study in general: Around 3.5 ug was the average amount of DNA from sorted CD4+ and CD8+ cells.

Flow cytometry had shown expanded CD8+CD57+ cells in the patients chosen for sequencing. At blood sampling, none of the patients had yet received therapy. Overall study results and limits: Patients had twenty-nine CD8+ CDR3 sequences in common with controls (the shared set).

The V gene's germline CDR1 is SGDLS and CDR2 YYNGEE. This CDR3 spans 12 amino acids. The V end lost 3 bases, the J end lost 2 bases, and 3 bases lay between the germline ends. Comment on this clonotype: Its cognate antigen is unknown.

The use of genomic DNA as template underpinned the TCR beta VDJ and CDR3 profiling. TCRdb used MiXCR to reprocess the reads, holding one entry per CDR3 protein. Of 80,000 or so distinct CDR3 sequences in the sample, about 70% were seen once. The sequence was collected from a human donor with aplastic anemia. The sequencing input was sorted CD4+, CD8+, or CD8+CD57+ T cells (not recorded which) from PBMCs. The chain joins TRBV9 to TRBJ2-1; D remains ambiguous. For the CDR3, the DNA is TGTGCCAGCAGCGGGGCCTACAATGAGCAGTTCTTC. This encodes CASSGAYNEQFF.